Listed below are T cell receptor beta chains from one sample, sequenced in a study of T cell responses to AZD1222 COVID-19 vaccine. Only in-frame clones appear in the TCRdb table, and some are missing; sequencing was by immunoSEQ multiplex PCR. The sample lists over 65,000 clones; roughly nine tenths were seen once. The source material was peripheral blood, sampled 28 days after the second AZD1222 dose. All receptors come from an adult who received the AZD1222 COVID-19 vaccine. The CDR3 runs from the conserved cysteine through the conserved F or W. The D gene is left open where the match is weak. The size entry is marked missing in some rows and otherwise reads once, few, many or a size class.

V	D	size	J	DNA	CDR3
TRBV23-1	TRBD1	NA	TRBJ2-7	TGCGCCAGCAGTCAATCACGGGCCCGGACAGGCCAAGACTACGAGCAGTACTTC	CASSQSRARTGQDYEQYF
TRBV6-5	NA	NA	TRBJ1-5	TGTGCCAGCAGTCAACAGGGCGGCGGACAGCCCCAGCATTTT	CASSQQGGGQPQHF
TRBV21-1	NA	NA	TRBJ1-1	TGTGCCAGCAGCATCTTGCGGGTATTAGGTACTGAAGCTTTCTTT	CASSILRVLGTEAFF
TRBV2	NA	NA	TRBJ1-3	TGTGCCAGCAGTCAGGCCCAGCTAGGAAACACCATATATTTT	CASSQAQLGNTIYF
TRBV29-1	NA	NA	TRBJ2-3	TGCAGCGGGGTTTACACAGATACGCAGTATTTT	CSGVYTDTQYF
TRBV27	NA	NA	TRBJ2-6	TGTGCCAGCAGTTATGGGCACCTAATCTCTGGGGCCAACGTCCTGACTTTC	CASSYGHLISGANVLTF
TRBV7-2	TRBD2	NA	TRBJ2-3	TGTGCCAGCAGCTTAGCGCTACTAGCGGGGAACACAGATACGCAGTATTTT	CASSLALLAGNTDTQYF
TRBV9	NA	NA	TRBJ1-6	TGTGCCAGCAGCGTAGGTACAGCCGAACCCCTCCACTTT	CASSVGTAEPLHF
TRBV28	NA	NA	TRBJ2-5	TGTGCCAGCAAGGGAGAGACCCAGTACTTC	CASKGETQYF
TRBV7-8	NA	NA	TRBJ1-5	TGTGCCAGCAGCTTAAGCCAGGGGCCCTATCAGCCCCAGCATTTT	CASSLSQGPYQPQHF
TRBV28	NA	few	TRBJ1-6	TGTGCCAGCAGATCGGACCGAAGGCCCTATAATTCACCCCTCCACTTT	CASRSDRRPYNSPLHF
TRBV6-1	NA	few	TRBJ1-6	TGTGCCAGCAGTGAGCCCGGGGATGCCTATAATTCACCCCTCCACTTT	CASSEPGDAYNSPLHF
TRBV24-1	NA	NA	TRBJ2-3	TGTGCCACCAGTGATACGACAGGTACTAGCACAGATACGCAGTATTTT	CATSDTTGTSTDTQYF
TRBV7-2	NA	NA	TRBJ1-4	TGTGCCAGCAGCTTGGGACCCGGGACGGAGAGGGAAAAACTGTTTTTT	CASSLGPGTEREKLFF
TRBV2	TRBD1	NA	TRBJ1-3	TGTGCCAGCAGAGCCGGGACAGGGAAAGGAAACACCATATATTTT	CASRAGTGKGNTIYF
TRBV4-3	TRBD1	NA	TRBJ2-7	TGCGCCAGCAGCCAAGCAACCGGGACAGGGAACTACGAGCAGTACTTC	CASSQATGTGNYEQYF
TRBV6-5	TRBD1	NA	TRBJ2-5	TGTGCCAGCAGCAAAACAGGGGGAAGGGAGACCCAGTACTTC	CASSKTGGRETQYF
TRBV27	NA	NA	TRBJ2-7	TGTGCCAGCAGTTATCAGGTTTCCTACGAGCAGTACTTC	CASSYQVSYEQYF